This T cell receptor (beta chain) was recovered during a study of blood T cell repertoires in COVID-19. V lost 5 bases, J lost 7 bases, and 12 bases lay in between. The CDR3 length is 13 residues. CDR1 is MRHNA, CDR2 SNTAGT, per germline. Only in-frame clones appear in the TCRdb table, and some are missing; sequencing was by immunoSEQ multiplex PCR. The data contain some 340,000 clones, less than 85% of them singletons. V and J are TRBV6-4 and TRBJ2-1; perhaps TRBD2 as D (6 bases). The specimen was peripheral blood. The source of this sequence is a young woman with acute or convalescent COVID-19. CDR3 protein: CASSSGLWNEQFF. The CDR3 region has the DNA TGTGCCAGCAGTTCGGGACTCTGGAATGAGCAGTTCTTC.